This TCR beta chain was recovered during a study of CD8 T cells in Susac syndrome. TCR beta sequencing covered blood CD8+ and CD4+ T cells. The multiple sclerosis controls were treatment-naive patients with relapsing-remitting disease that was stable or active. While CD8+ and CD4+ T cells were isolated negatively, TEMRA cells were enriched by FACS. The CDR3 runs to 14 residues. Trimming cost V 3 bases and J 6 bases; bases outside gene matches: 4. Germline CDR1 and CDR2: DFQATT and SNEGSKA (reference sequence). Random hexamers were used to reverse transcribe an amount of 0.5 to 1 ug RNA. TCR beta CDR3 was amplified by immunoSEQ covering 54 Vbeta and 13 Jbeta. From the immunoSEQ multiplex PCR reads, TCRdb called clonotypes with MiXCR, one entry per CDR3 protein. The data contain roughly 200,000 distinct CDR3 sequences, approximately 95% of them singletons.

The specimen sequenced was CD4+ T cells from PBMCs. This chain links TRBV20-1 with TRBJ1-4, with 10 bases aligning to TRBD1. The clonotype was recovered from a human donor with multiple sclerosis. The CDR3 loop reads CSASTDRGDEKLFF. The DNA of the CDR3 is TGCAGTGCTAGCACGGACAGGGGGGATGAAAAACTGTTTTTT.